This TCR beta chain was identified in a study of breast tumors, draining lymph nodes, adjacent tissues. TCRdb re-analysed the multiplex PCR reads in MiXCR, keeping a single row per CDR3 protein. The top ten clones hold under 4.5% of a sample with 200,000 to 250,000 distinct CDR3 sequences, less than 40% of them seen once. Breast cancer patients provided tissue from their axillary draining lymph nodes. This clonotype was counted many times. The receptor was derived from a female donor with breast cancer. Some clones in this sample may be carry-over from other donors' samples. Sequencing used axillary lymph node tissue.

The CDR3 bases are TGTGCCAGCAGCCCCATGAACGATCCGTTTGGCTACACCTTC. Residues: CASSPMNDPFGYTF. The V call is TRBV14, the J call TRBJ1-2; no clear D gene. The CDR3 length is 14 residues. V was shortened by 4 bases and J by 7 bases, with 16 bases between the two germline ends. Germline values: CDR1 SGHDN, CDR2 FVKESK.